The 30 T cell receptor beta chains presented below share a single source sample, sequenced in a study of STAT5B mutations in CD4+ large granular lymphocyte leukemia. The table came from immunoSEQ multiplex PCR; TCRdb's copy has only in-frame clones and leaves some out. The sample holds about 40,000 clones, 65% to 85% seen once. The sequenced sample was CD4+ T cells from blood buffy coats. The receptors shown here come from a human donor in good health.

The genes are TRBV15 and TRBJ1-5, with D uncertain. Germline CDR1 LNHNV, CDR2 YYDKDF (reference sequence). The CDR3 length is 13 residues. Trimming removed 4 bases from V and 3 bases from J, with 7 bases in between. CDR3 amino acids: CATSIQYNQPQHF. The CDR3 region has the DNA TGTGCCACCAGCATTCAGTACAATCAGCCCCAGCATTTT.

The chain is built from TRBV29-1 and TRBJ1-5; D is uncertain. Germline CDR1 reads SQVTM; CDR2 reads ANQGSEA. The CDR3 contains 13 residues. V gave up 6 bases and J gave up 8 bases, with 17 bases separating them. The CDR3 loop is CSVAWTAKEPQHF. The CDR3 nucleotides are TGCAGCGTCGCCTGGACGGCCAAGGAGCCCCAGCATTTT.

The rearrangement uses TRBV6-5 and TRBJ1-6, with D tentatively TRBD1 (6 bases). Germline loops: CDR1 MNHEY, CDR2 SVGAGI. V lost 4 bases to trimming and J lost 10 bases, with 11 bases between them. The CDR3 has 13 amino acids. The CDR3 DNA follows: TGTGCCAGCAGTTTTACAGGGAACTCACCCCTCCACTTT. Protein product: CASSFTGNSPLHF.

This clone occurred a few times. The chain links TRBV7-2 to TRBJ1-5, with D tentatively TRBD1 (5 bases). The CDR3 covers 14 residues. The V gene's germline CDR1 is SGHTA and CDR2 FQGNSA. The V gene lost 7 bases and the J gene lost 2 bases, with 12 bases spanning the gap. The CDR3 spells CASTGASGNQPQHF. CDR3 in DNA: TGTGCCAGCACCGGGGCGTCGGGCAATCAGCCCCAGCATTTT.

A few counts support this clone. This chain connects TRBV6-1 to TRBJ2-7, with TRBD1 matching 8 bases. The trim removed 2 bases at V and 2 bases at J, leaving 5 bases unmatched. Germline V gives CDR1 MNHNS, CDR2 SASEGT. This CDR3 is built from 15 residues. The CDR3 DNA reads as TGTGCCAGCAGTGAATACGGGACAGGTACCTACGAGCAGTACTTC. Its protein product is CASSEYGTGTYEQYF.

This sequence joins TRBV25-1 and TRBJ2-2, with 14 bases fitting TRBD2. Unmatched junction bases numbered 11, after V lost 9 bases and J lost 2 bases. CDR1 is MGHDK, CDR2 SYGVNS, per germline. The CDR3 extends over 18 amino acids. CDR3 sequence: CASKPLGLAGGNTGELFF. In DNA form, the CDR3 reads TGTGCCAGTAAGCCCCTTGGACTAGCGGGAGGTAACACCGGGGAGCTGTTTTTT.

There are a few counts of this clone. The gene calls are TRBV7-9 and TRBJ1-5; unclear D gene. V shed 5 bases and J shed 4 bases, with 9 bases lying between them. CDR3 length: 13 amino acids. Germline V gene lookup returns CDR1 SEHNR and CDR2 FQNEAQ (reference sequence). CDR3 nucleotides: TGTGCCAGCAGCCAGACCGAAAATCAGCCCCAGCATTTT. Translation gives CASSQTENQPQHF.

This clone was seen only a few times. V usage is TRBV10-3 and J usage is TRBJ1-2, with D unresolved. The germline V gene encodes CDR1 ENHRY and CDR2 SYGVKD. The CDR3 is 12 amino acids. The germline V and J ends were trimmed by 4 bases and 6 bases, with 9 bases remaining between them. In nucleotides, the CDR3 is TGTGCCATCAGTGGGGAAGGCGATGGCTACACCTTC. It translates to CAISGEGDGYTF.

The chain is built from TRBV19 and TRBJ2-5, with D possibly TRBD1 on 5 matching bases. Germline CDR1 LNHDA, CDR2 SQIVND (reference sequence). The CDR3 extends over 14 amino acids. The V end was cut by 3 bases, the J end by 5 bases, with 13 bases between. CDR3 DNA: TGTGCCAGTAGTATCACCCAGGGTTGGGAGACCCAGTACTTC. This sequence encodes CASSITQGWETQYF.

The V gene is TRBV2, the J gene TRBJ2-2, with 8 bases matching TRBD2. Germline V gene lookup returns CDR1 SNHLY and CDR2 FYNNEI. J was trimmed by 6 bases and V by 3 bases; bases with no gene match: 6. CDR3 length: 15 amino acids. The CDR3 coding sequence is TGTGCCAGCAGTGATAGCGGGGCGGTGCCCGGGGAGCTGTTTTTT. This codes for CASSDSGAVPGELFF. Together with reference TRBV2 and TRBJ2-2, the CDR3 gives the full variable domain: EPEVTQTPSHQVTQMGQEVILRCVPISNHLYFYWYRQILGQKVEFLVSFYNNEISEKSEIFDDQFSVERPDGSNFTLKIRSTKLEDSAMYFCASSDSGAVPGELFFGEGSRLTVL.

The chain couples TRBV25-1 to TRBJ1-6; 8 bases line up with TRBD1. The V and J ends lost 3 bases and 3 bases, in that order; junction bases with no gene match: 1. The V gene's germline CDR1 is MGHDK and CDR2 SYGVNS. This CDR3 has 15 amino acids. In DNA, the CDR3 is TGTGCCAGCAGTGAGGGGACAGGCTATAATTCACCCCTCCACTTT. This encodes CASSEGTGYNSPLHF.

The chain couples TRBV4-1 to TRBJ2-1, with D possibly matching TRBD1 (5 bases). Germline values: CDR1 MGHRA, CDR2 YSYEKL. The CDR3 length is 13 residues. V lost 3 bases, J lost 12 bases, and 15 bases lay in between. In DNA form, the CDR3 reads TGCGCCAGCAGCCAGAACGGTGTAGGGGCGCAGTTCTTC. It is translated as CASSQNGVGAQFF.

This chain uses TRBV6-1 with TRBJ2-1; D is unresolved. This CDR3 has 14 amino acids. V lost 5 bases and J lost 2, with 10 bases in between. CDR1 MNHNS and CDR2 SASEGT come from the germline V gene. In DNA form, the CDR3 reads TGTGCCAGCAGTACCCCGAGTACCTACAATGAGCAGTTCTTC. Translated, it gives CASSTPSTYNEQFF.

V and J are TRBV5-6 and TRBJ1-1; perhaps TRBD1 as D (6 bases). Trimming removed 6 bases from V and 1 base from J, with 19 bases in between. The CDR3 extends over 16 amino acids. CDR1 SGHDT and CDR2 YYEEEE come from the germline V gene. DNA of the CDR3: TGTGCCAGCACCTATTTGACAGGTTCTTGGAACACTGAAGCTTTCTTT. This codes for CASTYLTGSWNTEAFF.

This chain links TRBV4-3 with TRBJ1-5, with D perhaps matching TRBD1 (5 bases). Germline V gene data show CDR1 as LGHNA and CDR2 as YSLEER. Trimming pared 0 bases from V and 9 bases from J, leaving 18 bases between. The CDR3 loop spans 16 amino acids. CDR3 sequence: CASSQEESRGVSPQHF. The CDR3 coding sequence is TGCGCCAGCAGCCAAGAGGAAAGTCGGGGCGTGTCGCCCCAGCATTTT.

This clone was seen a single time. The chain joins TRBV6-5 to TRBJ2-3; D not certain. CDR1 is MNHEY, CDR2 SVGAGI, per germline. Trimming took 0 bases from V and 7 from J, leaving 8 bases between them. This CDR3 spans 13 amino acids. CDR3 sequence (DNA): TGTGCCAGCAGTTACTCGTTAGGCAATACGCAGTATTTT. Its protein is CASSYSLGNTQYF.

The chain carries TRBV18 and TRBJ1-1, with no clear D. Germline values: CDR1 KGHSH, CDR2 LQKENI. The CDR3 consists of 16 residues. V was pared by 3 bases and J by 1 base, with 15 bases between. This CDR3 reads CASSPLPITWNTEAFF. The CDR3 DNA sequence: TGTGCCAGCTCACCCCTGCCGATCACATGGAACACTGAAGCTTTCTTT.

The V and J genes are TRBV11-2 and TRBJ1-1; 10 bases are a match to TRBD1. The germline V gene has CDR1 SGHAT and CDR2 FQNNGV. V was pared by 5 bases and J by 4 bases, with 10 bases of the junction left unmatched. The CDR3 runs to 16 residues. In DNA form, the CDR3 reads TGTGCCAGCAGCCCGGGACAGGGGATGACGGGCACTGAAGCTTTCTTT. Encoded protein: CASSPGQGMTGTEAFF.

The chain recombines TRBV25-1 with TRBJ2-5; tentatively, D is TRBD1 or TRBD2 (6 bases each). Germline CDR1 is MGHDK and CDR2 is SYGVNS. Between the trimmed V and J ends, which lost 5 bases and 2 bases, there was a span of 15 bases. This CDR3 contains 15 residues. CDR3 nucleotides: TGTGCCAGCAGTACCCGGGGGACACCACAAGAGACCCAGTACTTC. It translates to CASSTRGTPQETQYF.

V usage is TRBV5-4 and J usage is TRBJ1-1, with D hard to call. Trimming shortened V by 5 bases and J by 1 base, and 9 bases separated the two germline ends. Germline V gene lookup returns CDR1 SGHNT and CDR2 YYREEE (reference sequence). The CDR3 runs 13 residues. The CDR3 DNA reads TGTGCCAGCAGTCGTGACGGGAACACTGAAGCTTTCTTT. This gives the protein CASSRDGNTEAFF.

This chain joins TRBV7-9 and TRBJ2-5; D is tentatively TRBD1 or TRBD2 (6 bases each). The CDR3 totals 16 residues. Per germline, CDR1 SEHNR and CDR2 FQNEAQ (reference sequence). Trimming stripped 0 bases from V and 5 bases from J, with 16 bases between. CDR3 loop: CASSLASGARGETQYF. CDR3 DNA sequence: TGTGCCAGCAGCTTAGCTTCGGGGGCGCGAGGTGAGACCCAGTACTTC.

This sequence joins TRBV6-4 and TRBJ2-3; tentatively, D is TRBD1 (6 bases). This CDR3 region has 14 residues. The germline V gene has CDR1 MRHNA and CDR2 SNTAGT. V was cut by 3 bases and J by 5 bases, with 12 bases left in between. The CDR3 protein is CASSEDTGIDTQYF. CDR3 DNA: TGTGCCAGCAGTGAAGATACAGGGATAGATACGCAGTATTTT.

The chain uses TRBV5-8 and TRBJ2-5; perhaps TRBD1 as D (6 bases). The V gene lost 1 base and the J gene lost 5 bases, with 12 bases spanning the gap. Germline loops: CDR1 SGHTS, CDR2 YDEGEE. The CDR3 totals 14 residues. CDR3 protein: CASSLNGGPETQYF. CDR3 nucleotide sequence: TGTGCCAGCAGCTTGAATGGGGGCCCGGAGACCCAGTACTTC.

The rearrangement links TRBV19 to TRBJ2-7, with D perhaps matching TRBD1 or TRBD2 (5 bases each). V was cut by 1 base and J by 0 bases, with 16 bases left in between. CDR1 is LNHDA, CDR2 SQIVND, per germline (reference sequence). The CDR3 runs 17 residues. The CDR3 sequence is CASSIAGGSRSSYEQYF. The CDR3 DNA is TGTGCCAGTAGTATAGCTGGGGGATCTAGGAGCTCCTACGAGCAGTACTTC.

The chain joins TRBV27 to TRBJ1-1; 8 bases map to TRBD1. Germline V CDR1 and CDR2: MNHEY, SMNVEV (reference sequence). This CDR3 has 14 amino acids. V shed 4 bases, J shed 2 bases, and the junction held 3 bases outside the gene matches. In DNA, the CDR3 is TGTGCCAGCAGTTCGGACAGGGCAAACACTGAAGCTTTCTTT. This translates into CASSSDRANTEAFF.

The chain employs TRBV6-6 and TRBJ1-2; D gene ambiguous. V was trimmed by 4 bases and J by 4 bases, leaving 13 bases between them. The CDR3 totals 14 residues. CDR1 and CDR2 (germline): MNHNY, SVGAGI (reference sequence). The CDR3 DNA reads as TGTGCCAGCAGTTCGGGCGGGAGCTCCTATGGCTACACCTTC. Its protein is CASSSGGSSYGYTF.

This clone has only a few counts. This rearrangement joins TRBV18 to TRBJ1-2, with a possible D match to TRBD1 (6 bases). Germline CDR1 and CDR2: KGHSH and LQKENI. The CDR3 runs to 14 residues. The V end was cut by 3 bases, the J end by 2 bases, with 10 bases between. The CDR3 nucleotides are TGTGCCAGCTCACCGGGGACAACCAACTATGGCTACACCTTC. Protein: CASSPGTTNYGYTF.

The chain recombines TRBV27 with TRBJ2-5, with TRBD2 identical over 14 bases. Germline V gene lookup returns CDR1 MNHEY and CDR2 SMNVEV (reference sequence). Trimming removed 5 bases from V and 4 bases from J; junction bases left unmatched: 6. CDR3 length: 16 residues. CDR3 coding DNA: TGTGCCAGCAGTCCGGGACTAGCGGGAGAAAGAGAGACCCAGTACTTC. Residues: CASSPGLAGERETQYF.

This clone was picked up one time. The chain couples TRBV7-9 to TRBJ2-3; 11 bases line up with TRBD2. The CDR3 totals 14 residues. The germline CDR1 and CDR2 sequences are SEHNR and FQNEAQ (reference sequence). V lost 10 bases and J lost 4; bases outside the gene matches: 7. CDR3 DNA: TGTGCCACCCAAATAGCGGGGGGGGCAGATACGCAGTATTTT. It codes for CATQIAGGADTQYF.

The V gene is TRBV28, the J gene TRBJ1-2, with TRBD1 matching 8 bases. Germline V gene sequence: CDR1 MDHEN, CDR2 SYDVKM. The CDR3 runs 12 residues. V shed 8 bases, J shed 6 bases, and the junction held 5 bases outside the gene matches. CDR3 region: CASFGQGHGYTF. As DNA, the CDR3 is TGTGCCAGCTTCGGACAGGGCCATGGCTACACCTTC.